This T cell receptor (beta chain) is from a study of shared clonotypes between healthy human individuals. Overall study results and limits: Few donors limited the genetic and exposure-history diversity represented.

Profiling relied on immunoSEQ multiplex PCR, and the TCRdb table lists in-frame clones only, not all of them. The sample contains 700,000 or so clones, 60% to 80% of which appear only once. Both subsets, CD45RA+ naive and CD45RA-negative memory, were split from the CD4+ cells. The CDR3 is 15 amino acids. CDR1 MNHEY and CDR2 SVGAGI come from the germline V gene. Trimming removed 6 bases at V and 4 bases at J, with 18 bases between. In the case of this clone: What it recognizes is unknown.

This sequence originates from a woman aged 25 to 45 in good health. This chain joins TRBV6-5 and TRBJ1-1; D possibly corresponds to TRBD1 (6 bases). The sequencing sample was made of memory CD4+ T cells sorted from blood. Subset reported: CD45RA-negative fraction. This CDR3 is CASSPTGLLGTEAFF. Here the CDR3 DNA reads TGTGCCAGCAGCCCTACAGGGTTGCTGGGCACTGAAGCTTTCTTT.